The clone carrying this TCR beta chain was counted once. Its target is not known. Roughly 0.5 to 1 ug RNA was reverse transcribed with random hexamers. TCRdb called the immunoSEQ multiplex PCR reads again in MiXCR, with one record for every CDR3 protein. The sample shows some 260,000 distinct CDR3 sequences, roughly 84% of them seen only once. The authors sequenced TCR beta from blood CD8+ and CD4+ T cells. The sample originates from a study of CD8 T cells in Susac syndrome. Study-level results: The study recognized that the number of individuals in its TCR sequencing and HLA analysis was relatively small.

CDR1 and CDR2 (germline): SGDLS, YYNGEE. The CDR3 covers 13 residues. The V and J ends lost 3 bases and 12 bases respectively, with 13 bases between them. Input material: CD8+ T cells from PBMCs. The TCR sequence derives from a human donor with multiple sclerosis. The V gene is TRBV9, the J gene TRBJ1-6; D not resolved. As DNA, the CDR3 is TGTGCCAGCAGCGACCACAGTTTAGGACCCCTCCACTTT. As protein: CASSDHSLGPLHF.